This TCR beta chain was profiled in a study of T cell responses to AZD1222 COVID-19 vaccine. This clone appeared once. Germline V gene data show CDR1 as KGHDR and CDR2 as SFDVKD. The CDR3 runs 20 residues. V was pared by 2 bases and J by 3 bases, with 28 bases between. Generated by immunoSEQ multiplex PCR, the TCRdb table keeps only in-frame clones and is missing some. Among around 100,000 clones listed, 80% to 85% were seen once. The sequences come from peripheral blood, collected on day 0 of AZD1222 vaccination. The receptor's source is an adult in good health. J is TRBJ2-7 and V is TRBV24-1, with unresolved D. The chain's CDR3 is CATSDYTAPPPKPVNYEQYF. In nucleotides, the CDR3 is TGTGCCACCAGTGATTATACAGCCCCACCACCAAAGCCGGTGAACTACGAGCAGTACTTC.